Listed here are 4 T cell receptor beta chains from one sample, sequenced in a study of CXCR3-negative and CXCR3-positive naive CD8 T cells. UMI-labeled TRB cDNA libraries were prepared by 5' RACE. TCRdb reprocessed the 5' RACE reads, keeping one entry per CDR3 protein, no DNA. The sample includes roughly 120,000 distinct CDR3 sequences. Whole-study results and caveats: Hydrophobicity of TRB CDR3s was greater in CXCR3-positive naive cells than in CXCR3-negative naive cells.

Antigens for these TCRs are unknown. Sequencing used naive CXCR3+ CD8+ T cells from blood. The sample's subset: CD45RO-CCR7+CD27+CD95- naive CD8+ T cells expressing CXCR3 (TNR3+). These receptor sequences come from a human donor in good health. Some clones in this sample may be carry-over from other donors' samples.

This chain connects TRBV9 to TRBJ2-5; TCRdb's D gene call, TRBD1, goes unchecked for lack of DNA. This CDR3 spans 16 amino acids. In germline, CDR1 is SGDLS, CDR2 YYNGEE. The CDR3 loop is CASSVDSGQGPETQYF.

The CDR3 protein is CASSSGTSGRTDTQYF. This chain uses TRBV13 with TRBJ2-3; the D call of TRBD2 rests on TCRdb alone, since no DNA is present to check it. The germline V gene encodes CDR1 PRHDT and CDR2 FYEKMQ (reference sequence). The length of the CDR3 is 16 residues.

The chain carries TRBV27 and TRBJ1-1; the TRBD1 assignment by TCRdb is unverifiable without DNA. CDR1 is MNHEY and CDR2 is SMNVEV in the germline V gene (reference sequence). The CDR3 is 14 amino acids. CDR3 sequence reads: CASSSGGAGTEAFF.

The V gene is TRBV7-9, the J gene TRBJ1-2; checking the TCRdb D call of TRBD1 is not possible without DNA. The CDR3 loop spans 15 amino acids. Germline values: CDR1 SEHNR, CDR2 FQNEAQ (reference sequence). The CDR3 region is CASSSGPGTNYGYTF. Together with reference TRBV7-9 and TRBJ1-2, the CDR3 gives the full variable domain: DTGVSQNPRHKITKRGQNVTFRCDPISEHNRLYWYRQTLGQGPEFLTYFQNEAQLEKSRLLSDRFSAERPKGSFSTLEIQRTEQGDSAMYLCASSSGPGTNYGYTFGSGTRLTVV.